A selection of T cell receptor beta chains follows, all from one sample in a study of graft-versus-host responses after intestinal transplantation. Profiled with immunoSEQ multiplex PCR; TCRdb holds only in-frame clones, not every one. The profile shows 20,000 to 30,000 clones, over 75% of them singletons. The material sequenced was PBMCs, taken 463 days after intestinal transplant. These receptors were collected from a human patient who received an intestinal transplant, so some T cells may come from the graft donor. Each CDR3 is given with its conserved first and last residue. A D gene is named only where the DNA matches it firmly. Not all rows give a size; the values are once, few, many and, for expanded clones, a class.

V	D	size	J	DNA	CDR3
TRBV4-1	TRBD1	NA	TRBJ2-7	TGCGCCAGCAGCCCCCAGGACAGGGTTGAATACGAGCAGTACTTC	CASSPQDRVEYEQYF
TRBV9	NA	NA	TRBJ2-1	TGTGCCAGCAGCGTACGCCACGGAAATGAGCAGTTCTTC	CASSVRHGNEQFF
TRBV7-2	TRBD2	once	TRBJ2-7	TGTGCCAGCAGCTCCACGGAGGGACTAGCGGGCTACGAGCAGTACTTC	CASSSTEGLAGYEQYF
TRBV5-1	NA	NA	TRBJ2-1	TGCGCCAGCAGCTTTGAGGGCCAGAGCTCCTACAATGAGCAGTTCTTC	CASSFEGQSSYNEQFF
TRBV6-1	NA	NA	TRBJ1-1	TGTGCCAGCAGTGTTGGACACTTTTTTTACACTGAAGCTTTCTTT	CASSVGHFFYTEAFF
TRBV6-6	NA	NA	TRBJ2-5	TGTGCCAGCAGTTTGGGGTTAGGGGAGACCCAGTACTTC	CASSLGLGETQYF
TRBV10-3	TRBD2	few	TRBJ2-7	TGTGCCATCACGGCGGGAGGGCCCCTCTACGAGCAGTACTTC	CAITAGGPLYEQYF
TRBV29-1	TRBD2	few	TRBJ2-7	TGCAGCGTTGAAGATCGGGCTAGCGGGGCTCCGGGCGAGCAGTACTTC	CSVEDRASGAPGEQYF
TRBV9	NA	NA	TRBJ2-2	TGTGCCAGCAGGTCCGGGGTCAGCGCCGGGGAGCTGTTTTTT	CASRSGVSAGELFF
TRBV29-1	NA	once	TRBJ2-7	TGCAGCGTTGGGTCCAGGGGTAACGAGCAGTACTTC	CSVGSRGNEQYF
TRBV29-1	NA	NA	TRBJ1-2	TGCAGCGTGGGGACACACCCGTATGGCTACACCTTC	CSVGTHPYGYTF
TRBV6-1	TRBD1	NA	TRBJ1-6	TGTGCCAGCAGTGCCCGGGACAGGCAAAATAATTCACCCCTCCACTTT	CASSARDRQNNSPLHF
TRBV30	NA	NA	TRBJ2-3	TGTGCCTGGAGCCCGGGACTTACGGAGGGAGATACGCAGTATTTT	CAWSPGLTEGDTQYF
TRBV19	NA	NA	TRBJ1-2	TGTGCCAGTAGTATAGGGCCGTTAAGCTATGGCTACACCTTC	CASSIGPLSYGYTF
TRBV19	NA	NA	TRBJ2-3	TGTGCCAGTAGTATGGCCCTGGCTAACACAGATACGCAGTATTTT	CASSMALANTDTQYF
TRBV19	NA	NA	TRBJ2-7	TGTGCCAGTAGTATGAGGACCAGCGGAAGGGTCACCTACGAGCAGTACTTC	CASSMRTSGRVTYEQYF
TRBV7-6	NA	NA	TRBJ2-7	TGTGCCAGCAGCTTAGATCCGGGAATCTACGAGCAGTACTTC	CASSLDPGIYEQYF
TRBV9	NA	NA	TRBJ2-1	TGTGCCAGCAGCGTATTAGTTCCGGGGTCTTACAATGAGCAGTTCTTC	CASSVLVPGSYNEQFF
TRBV11-2	NA	NA	TRBJ2-7	TGTGCCAGCAGCGGAGGGGGTTACGAGCAGTACTTC	CASSGGGYEQYF
TRBV15	TRBD1	NA	TRBJ2-2	TGTGCCACCAGCAGAGATCTCGGGACAGGGAGGACCGGGGAGCTGTTTTTT	CATSRDLGTGRTGELFF
TRBV5-1	NA	NA	TRBJ2-5	TGCGCCAGCAGCTTGGAGCGAAGGAGGCGTAACCAAGAGACCCAGTACTTC	CASSLERRRRNQETQYF
TRBV7-8	NA	NA	TRBJ2-7	TGTGCCAGCAGCCTCGCGGGCCATTCAGGCGAGCAGTACTTC	CASSLAGHSGEQYF
TRBV6-6	TRBD2	NA	TRBJ2-2	TGTGCCAGCAGTTACGGGCTAGCGGGTCCCCGGGAGCTGTTTTTT	CASSYGLAGPRELFF
TRBV5-1	NA	NA	TRBJ1-3	TGCGCCAGCAGCGGGGGCCGCTCTGGAAACACCATATATTTT	CASSGGRSGNTIYF
TRBV5-4	NA	NA	TRBJ1-1	TGTGCCAGCAGCTTGGGGGTGCCGGTTAGTGAAGCTTTCTTT	CASSLGVPVSEAFF
TRBV18	NA	NA	TRBJ2-5	TGTGCCAGCTCACCACCAGGGCAAGAGACCCAGTACTTC	CASSPPGQETQYF
TRBV30	TRBD1	few	TRBJ1-1	TGTGCCTGGAACAGGGGCTCGGGGACTGAAGCTTTCTTT	CAWNRGSGTEAFF
TRBV30	NA	NA	TRBJ1-5	TGTGCCTGGAGACGGGGAGGGAGCAATCAGCCCCAGCATTTT	CAWRRGGSNQPQHF
TRBV19	TRBD1	once	TRBJ2-1	TGTGCCAGTAGTTCCTCCGGGACAGGGAGTTACAATGAGCAGTTCTTC	CASSSSGTGSYNEQFF
TRBV6-5	NA	NA	TRBJ2-1	TGTGCCAGCAGTTACTCGCGGGACAGCTACAATGAGCAGTTCTTC	CASSYSRDSYNEQFF
TRBV5-1	NA	NA	TRBJ1-1	TGCGCCAGCAGCTTGACGGTTTGGACTGAAGCTTTCTTT	CASSLTVWTEAFF
TRBV6-5	NA	NA	TRBJ1-5	TGTGCCAGCAGTTCCCTTCAGTATAGCAATCAGCCCCAGCATTTT	CASSSLQYSNQPQHF
TRBV14	NA	NA	TRBJ1-5	TGTGCCAGCAGCTCGCAACCGACCCATCAGCCCCAGCATTTT	CASSSQPTHQPQHF
TRBV13	TRBD2	NA	TRBJ2-7	TGTGCCAGCAGCTTAGGCCCGAGAACAACTAGCGGGAGGGCCCGACACGAGCAGTACTTC	CASSLGPRTTSGRARHEQYF
TRBV19	NA	NA	TRBJ2-7	TGTGCCAGTAGTATCCTAGCGAAAGCCGGGTACGAGCAGTACTTC	CASSILAKAGYEQYF
TRBV6-5	NA	NA	TRBJ1-2	TGTGCCAGCAGTTCCAGCCGGGGCTACACCTTC	CASSSSRGYTF
TRBV6-4	NA	few	TRBJ2-3	TGTGCCAGCAGTTCAACACAGGGTGATACGCAGTATTTT	CASSSTQGDTQYF
TRBV28	TRBD1	NA	TRBJ2-7	TGTGCCAGCAGTTTAGCGGACAGGGGCTCCTACGAGCAGTACTTC	CASSLADRGSYEQYF
TRBV7-9	TRBD1	NA	TRBJ1-2	TGTGCCAGCAGCTGGGCGGACAGGGAACATGGCTACACCTTC	CASSWADREHGYTF
TRBV7-9	NA	NA	TRBJ2-5	TGTGCCAGCAGCCATCGACGGAACCAAGAGACCCAGTACTTC	CASSHRRNQETQYF
TRBV5-1	TRBD2	NA	TRBJ2-7	TGCGCCAGCAGCTTGCGGCTAGCGGGAGTCACCTACGAGCAGTACTTC	CASSLRLAGVTYEQYF
TRBV7-6	TRBD1	NA	TRBJ2-3	TGTGCCAGCAGCCTACACAGGGGGCCAAGGACAGATACGCAGTATTTT	CASSLHRGPRTDTQYF
TRBV28	NA	NA	TRBJ1-5	TGTGCCAGCAGTTCTCCAGGGCAGCCCCAGCATTTT	CASSSPGQPQHF
TRBV7-2	TRBD1	once	TRBJ2-3	TGTGCCAGCAGTTTAGAGTGGACAGGGGCAGATACGCAGTATTTT	CASSLEWTGADTQYF
TRBV6-1	NA	few	TRBJ1-5	TGTGCCAGCAGTGACGGCAATCAGCCCCAGCATTTT	CASSDGNQPQHF
TRBV6-5	NA	NA	TRBJ2-1	TGTGCCATCCCCCCCACTGTCGGTGAGCAGTTCTTC	CAIPPTVGEQFF
TRBV7-2	TRBD2	NA	TRBJ2-3	TGTGCCAGCAGCTTAGAAGCGGGACCTCCCACAGATACGCAGTATTTT	CASSLEAGPPTDTQYF
TRBV6-1	TRBD1	NA	TRBJ2-7	TGTGCCAGTCGAGGACAGGGGTCCTACGAGCAGTACTTC	CASRGQGSYEQYF
TRBV6-5	TRBD1	NA	TRBJ1-4	TGTGCCAGCAGTTCTACAGGGGCGGTAGATGAAAAACTGTTTTTT	CASSSTGAVDEKLFF
TRBV18	NA	NA	TRBJ2-3	TGTGCCAGCTCCCCTGGATATTCTAGCACAGATACGCAGTATTTT	CASSPGYSSTDTQYF
TRBV14	NA	NA	TRBJ2-2	TGTGCCAGCAGCCAAGACCGGGCGGATAGGAGATCCGGGGAGCTGTTTTTT	CASSQDRADRRSGELFF
TRBV20-1	NA	NA	TRBJ2-2	TGCGGGGCAGGGGAGGCCGGGGAGCTGTTTTTT	CGAGEAGELFF
TRBV2	TRBD1	NA	TRBJ1-5	TGTGCCAGCAGCGGACAGGGAACGCCTCAGCCCCAGCATTTT	CASSGQGTPQPQHF